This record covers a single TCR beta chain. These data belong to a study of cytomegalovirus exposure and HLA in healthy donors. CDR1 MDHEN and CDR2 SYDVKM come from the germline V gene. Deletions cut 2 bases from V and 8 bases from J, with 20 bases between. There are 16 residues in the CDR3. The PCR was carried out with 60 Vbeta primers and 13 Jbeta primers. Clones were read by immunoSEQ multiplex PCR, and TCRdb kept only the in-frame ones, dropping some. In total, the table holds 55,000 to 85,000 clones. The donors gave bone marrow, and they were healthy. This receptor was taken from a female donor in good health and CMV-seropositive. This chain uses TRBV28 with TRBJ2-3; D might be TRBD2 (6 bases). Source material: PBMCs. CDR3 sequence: CASSLPHKLIGGTQYF. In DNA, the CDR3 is TGTGCCAGCAGTTTACCCCACAAACTGATCGGGGGTACGCAGTATTTT.